The 8 T cell receptor beta chains given below trace back to one sample, sequenced in a study of T cell responses to AZD1222 COVID-19 vaccine. TCRdb's table, derived via immunoSEQ multiplex PCR, lists solely in-frame clones and lacks some. The top ten clones hold around 2.8% of a sample with around 88,000 clones, roughly nine tenths of them seen once. Here the sequenced sample was peripheral blood, taken on day 0 of MenACWY control vaccination. These receptors originate from an adult in good health.

This chain connects TRBV12-3 or TRBV12-4 to TRBJ1-2; TRBD1 matches 7 bases. V trimming: 2 bases; J trimming: 5 bases; junction bases outside the gene matches: 2. This CDR3 has 13 amino acids. CDR3 sequence (DNA): TGTGCCAGCAGTTTACCAGGGGGGTATGGCTACACCTTC. Translating gives CASSLPGGYGYTF.

This clone has just one count. The rearrangement joins TRBV10-2 to TRBJ1-1; D is undetermined. Germline lookup yields CDR1 WSHSY and CDR2 SAAADI. V was trimmed by 2 bases and J by 5 bases, leaving 3 bases between them. The CDR3 runs to 11 residues. The CDR3 loop reads CASSEGTEAFF. The CDR3 bases are TGCGCCAGCAGTGAGGGTACTGAAGCTTTCTTT.

This clone showed up just a few times. The chain employs TRBV7-2 and TRBJ2-5, with TRBD2 matching over 11 bases. CDR3 length equals 16 residues. In germline, CDR1 is SGHTA, CDR2 FQGNSA. Trimming cost V 2 bases and J 5 bases; bases outside gene matches: 7. Written as DNA, the CDR3 is TGTGCCAGCAGCTTATTTAGCGGGGGGGCCGGGGAGACCCAGTACTTC. Protein product: CASSLFSGGAGETQYF.

The chain has TRBV4-3 and TRBJ1-3, with D uncertain. Trimming took 0 bases from V and 0 from J, leaving 9 bases between them. CDR1 and CDR2 (germline): LGHNA, YSLEER. CDR3 length: 16 residues. CDR3 amino acids: CASSQERAASGNTIYF. The DNA of the CDR3 is TGCGCCAGCAGCCAAGAACGCGCAGCCTCTGGAAACACCATATATTTT.

The CDR3 region is CASSQGGWTEAFF. CDR3 DNA: TGCGCCAGCAGCCAGGGCGGTTGGACTGAAGCTTTCTTT. The rearrangement joins TRBV4-3 to TRBJ1-1; D ambiguous. Germline V gene lookup returns CDR1 LGHNA and CDR2 YSLEER. V was cut by 3 bases and J by 5 bases, with 10 bases left in between. The CDR3 sequence is 13 residues long.

This clone was counted a few times. The genes are TRBV7-2 and TRBJ2-3, with 9 bases that match TRBD2. From germline, CDR1 is SGHTA and CDR2 FQGNSA. The CDR3 is 16 residues long. V was clipped by 5 bases and J by 2 bases; unmatched bases: 8. The CDR3 sequence: CASSPSSGGDTDTQYF. The CDR3 nucleotides are TGTGCCAGCAGCCCGAGTAGCGGGGGAGACACAGATACGCAGTATTTT.

This chain joins TRBV30 and TRBJ1-5; 7 bases are a match to TRBD1. The CDR3 is 14 amino acids. The V and J ends lost 5 bases and 6 bases, in that order; junction bases with no gene match: 10. Germline loops: CDR1 GTSNPN, CDR2 SVGIG (reference sequence). CDR3 nucleotides: TGTGCCTGGGGGGGGAACAGGGGTGGTCAGCCCCAGCATTTT. It codes for CAWGGNRGGQPQHF.

This chain joins TRBV7-2 and TRBJ1-2; a weak D match, TRBD1 (6 bases). The CDR3 extends over 14 amino acids. Trimming removed 6 bases at V and 0 bases at J, with 11 bases between. Germline-derived CDR1 and CDR2 are SGHTA and FQGNSA. The CDR3 is CASRSDRTNYGYTF. Written as DNA, the CDR3 is TGTGCCAGCAGGTCGGACAGAACTAACTATGGCTACACCTTC.